These 30 T cell receptor beta chains came from one sample sequenced in a study of T cell responses to AZD1222 COVID-19 vaccine. The protocol was immunoSEQ multiplex PCR, while the TCRdb copy is restricted to in-frame clones and leaves out a portion. Of 30,000 to 40,000 clones detected, approximately 90% appear once; the ten largest clones hold around 13%. The specimen comprised peripheral blood, sampled 28 days after the second AZD1222 dose. The receptor source for this set is an adult who received the AZD1222 COVID-19 vaccine.

This chain uses TRBV19 with TRBJ1-3; tentatively, D is TRBD1 (6 bases). With 6 bases removed from V and 3 bases from J, the gap between germline ends came to 18 bases. CDR1 is LNHDA, CDR2 SQIVND, per germline (reference sequence). The CDR3 totals 16 residues. CDR3 DNA: TGTGCCAGTAGAGTACCCTTTCCGGGACATGGAAACACCATATATTTT. It encodes CASRVPFPGHGNTIYF.

The gene calls are TRBV4-2 and TRBJ2-3; D remains ambiguous. Trimming took 1 base from V and 2 from J, leaving 4 bases between them. The CDR3 extends over 13 amino acids. Germline CDR1 is LGHNA and CDR2 is YNFKEQ. This chain's CDR3 is CASSQVDTDTQYF. The CDR3 DNA reads as TGTGCCAGCAGCCAAGTTGACACAGATACGCAGTATTTT.

The gene calls are TRBV3-1 (or the pseudogene TRBV3-2) and TRBJ1-4, with TRBD1 matching 7 bases. The CDR3 runs 15 residues. The V segment lost 4 bases and the J segment 7 bases; nucleotides outside the gene matches: 9. The germline gives CDR1 LGHDT, CDR2 YNNKEL (reference sequence). The CDR3 here is CASSLTGRWGEKLFF. In DNA, the CDR3 is TGTGCCAGCAGCCTGACAGGGCGGTGGGGTGAAAAACTGTTTTTT.

The chain couples TRBV19 to TRBJ1-1; D unclear. Trimming removed 7 bases at V and 0 bases at J, with 12 bases between. The CDR3 covers 14 residues. Germline V gives CDR1 LNHDA, CDR2 SQIVND (reference sequence). CDR3 sequence: CASTLATMNTEAFF. CDR3 in DNA: TGTGCCAGTACCCTGGCCACCATGAACACTGAAGCTTTCTTT.

This sequence joins TRBV4-1 and TRBJ2-7; D remains unclear. CDR1 is MGHRA, CDR2 YSYEKL, per germline. CDR3 length: 15 residues. The V end was cut by 2 bases, the J end by 4 bases, with 15 bases between. CDR3 loop: CASSQPVGRSYEQYF. CDR3 bases: TGCGCCAGCAGCCAACCAGTGGGTAGGTCTTACGAGCAGTACTTC.

The V call is TRBV29-1, the J call TRBJ2-3; D is uncertain. The V end lost 2 bases, the J end lost 4 bases, and 10 bases lay between the germline ends. The CDR3 spans 13 residues. The germline V gene encodes CDR1 SQVTM and CDR2 ANQGSEA. As DNA, the CDR3 is TGCAGCGTTGAAACTTACCTCGCAGATACGCAGTATTTT. Its translation: CSVETYLADTQYF.

The V gene is TRBV7-2, the J gene TRBJ2-5; 11 nucleotides agree with TRBD2. With 1 base clipped from V and 5 bases from J, the junction kept 3 bases outside the gene matches. Germline V gene lookup returns CDR1 SGHTA and CDR2 FQGNSA. CDR3 length: 15 residues. The CDR3 sequence: CASSLVAGGPETQYF. DNA for the CDR3: TGTGCCAGCAGCTTAGTAGCGGGGGGGCCTGAGACCCAGTACTTC. The full variable domain, in which reference TRBV7-2 and TRBJ2-5 provide the parts outside the CDR3, is GAGVSQSPSNKVTEKGKDVELRCDPISGHTALYWYRQSLGQGLEFLIYFQGNSAPDKSGLPSDRFSAERTGGSVSTLTIQRTQQEDSAVYLCASSLVAGGPETQYFGPGTRLLVL.

The chain couples TRBV19 to TRBJ1-4; D call uncertain. CDR1 is LNHDA and CDR2 is SQIVND in the germline V gene (reference sequence). V was shortened by 3 bases and J by 0 bases, with 17 bases between the two germline ends. The CDR3 has 18 amino acids. The CDR3: CASSIRRKMKATNEKLFF. CDR3 DNA: TGTGCCAGTAGTATTAGGCGGAAAATGAAGGCAACTAATGAAAAACTGTTTTTT.

The chain employs TRBV7-2 and TRBJ2-1; no definite D call. Trimming took 0 bases from V and 6 from J, leaving 6 bases between them. Germline CDR1 is SGHTA and CDR2 is FQGNSA. The CDR3 runs 13 residues. CDR3 nucleotides: TGTGCCAGCAGCTTAGCACCGTTCAATGAGCAGTTCTTC. Its translation: CASSLAPFNEQFF.

The chain uses TRBV10-3 and TRBJ2-7; D call uncertain. CDR3 size: 14 residues. Germline CDR1 ENHRY, CDR2 SYGVKD. V was cut by 3 bases and J by 3 bases, with 12 bases left in between. This CDR3 reads CAISDPESRYEQYF. The CDR3 region has the DNA TGTGCCATCAGTGATCCGGAATCACGCTACGAGCAGTACTTC.

This clone was recorded a few times. The chain links TRBV5-1 to TRBJ2-1; possibly TRBD2 for D (5 bases). The CDR3 consists of 15 residues. The V gene lost 9 bases and the J gene lost 5 bases, with 21 bases spanning the gap. Germline V gene data show CDR1 as SGHRS and CDR2 as YFSETQ. CDR3 DNA: TGCGCCACCGCTGTCCGGCCCCTCGGGAACAATGAGCAGTTCTTC. This translates into CATAVRPLGNNEQFF.

This chain links TRBV5-5 with TRBJ1-5, with D perhaps TRBD1 (5 bases). There are 13 residues in the CDR3. Germline V gene sequence: CDR1 SGHKS, CDR2 YYEKEE (reference sequence). V lost 3 bases, J lost 4 bases, and 8 bases lay in between. The CDR3 DNA sequence: TGTGCCAGCAGCTGGGGGGGGAATCAGCCCCAGCATTTT. Protein product: CASSWGGNQPQHF.

The chain combines TRBV7-9 with TRBJ1-2; TRBD1 agrees at 9 bases. Germline loops: CDR1 SEHNR, CDR2 FQNEAQ (reference sequence). The CDR3 runs 17 residues. V lost 5 bases and J lost 8; bases outside the gene matches: 18. CDR3 in DNA: TGTGCCAGCAGCGACGGACAGGGGCTGGGCAGGAAAAGCGGCTACACCTTC. Amino acids: CASSDGQGLGRKSGYTF.

The chain links TRBV5-4 to TRBJ2-3; no clear D gene. V gave up 3 bases and J gave up 8 bases, with 19 bases separating them. In germline, CDR1 is SGHNT, CDR2 YYREEE (reference sequence). The CDR3 spans 15 residues. Here the CDR3 DNA reads TGTGCCAGCAGCTCACGGACGAGCAGTCAAGCTACGCAGTATTTT. It translates to CASSSRTSSQATQYF. Complete variable domain (other parts from reference TRBV5-4 and TRBJ2-3): ETGVTQSPTHLIKTRGQQVTLRCSSQSGHNTVSWYQQALGQGPQFIFQYYREEENGRGNFPPRFSGLQFPNYSSELNVNALELDDSALYLCASSSRTSSQATQYFGPGTRLTVL.

The chain has TRBV19 and TRBJ2-1; D perhaps matches TRBD2 (6 bases). Germline CDR1 and CDR2: LNHDA and SQIVND (reference sequence). V lost 9 bases and J 10 bases, leaving 19 bases between the germline ends. CDR3 size: 13 residues. CDR3 sequence: CASTRDFAGEQFF. The CDR3 DNA reads as TGTGCCAGCACCCGGGACTTCGCCGGGGAGCAGTTCTTC.

The chain has TRBV6-5 and TRBJ2-6, with 7 nucleotides matching TRBD1. This CDR3 has 15 amino acids. Germline assignment: CDR1 MNHEY and CDR2 SVGAGI. J gave up 1 base and V 8 bases, and 5 bases lay outside the gene matches. CDR3 bases: TGTGCCAGCTCCCAGGGGGTATCTGGGGCCAACGTCCTGACTTTC. Translated: CASSQGVSGANVLTF.

The chain is built from TRBV28 and TRBJ1-1; D is undetermined. The CDR3 extends over 14 amino acids. Germline CDR1 and CDR2: MDHEN and SYDVKM. Trimming shortened V by 10 bases and J by 0 bases, and 15 bases separated the two germline ends. CDR3 sequence (DNA): TGTGCCACTGCACAAGGGAACATGAACACTGAAGCTTTCTTT. This codes for CATAQGNMNTEAFF.

This chain links TRBV12-3 or TRBV12-4 with TRBJ1-1; weak D call: TRBD1 (6 bases). V was clipped by 2 bases and J by 4 bases, with 8 bases between them. The CDR3 length is 13 residues. The CDR3 nucleotides read TGTGCCAGCAGTTTATCAGGGGCCACTGAAGCTTTCTTT. The encoded protein is CASSLSGATEAFF.

The chain joins TRBV2 to TRBJ1-5, with TRBD1 matching 8 bases. Germline-derived CDR1 and CDR2 are SNHLY and FYNNEI. With 7 bases clipped from V and 4 bases from J, the junction kept 6 bases outside the gene matches. The CDR3 has 14 residues. The CDR3 sequence is CASNGQGSNQPQHF. In DNA form, the CDR3 reads TGTGCCAGCAACGGACAGGGATCAAATCAGCCCCAGCATTTT.

The genes are TRBV19 and TRBJ2-1, with D maybe TRBD2 (5 bases). V was cut by 3 bases and J by 7 bases, with 10 bases left in between. This CDR3 spans 13 amino acids. Germline CDR1 is LNHDA and CDR2 is SQIVND (reference sequence). The CDR3 region has the DNA TGTGCCAGTAGTATCACGGGGTGGAATGAGCAGTTCTTC. Its translation is CASSITGWNEQFF. Complete variable domain (other parts from reference TRBV19 and TRBJ2-1): DGGITQSPKYLFRKEGQNVTLSCEQNLNHDAMYWYRQDPGQGLRLIYYSQIVNDFQKGDIAEGYSVSREKKESFPLTVTSAQKNPTAFYLCASSITGWNEQFFGPGTRLTVL.

The chain is built from TRBV5-1 and TRBJ2-5; TRBD2 matches 13 bases. This CDR3 is 16 amino acids long. Germline V gene sequence: CDR1 SGHRS, CDR2 YFSETQ. Germline trimming cut 4 bases from V and 2 bases from J; bases unmatched to any gene: 5. The CDR3 region is CASSRTSGGTQETQYF. DNA for the CDR3: TGCGCCAGCAGCCGGACTAGCGGGGGAACACAAGAGACCCAGTACTTC.

This clone was observed a single time. J is TRBJ2-5 and V is TRBV19, with D perhaps matching TRBD2 (5 bases). The CDR3 runs to 13 residues. Trimming removed 9 bases at V and 2 bases at J, with 13 bases between. Germline CDR1 is LNHDA and CDR2 is SQIVND (reference sequence). DNA of the CDR3: TGTGCCAGCAGCGGTGGGGTACAAGAGACCCAGTACTTC. It specifies CASSGGVQETQYF.

The chain employs TRBV7-2 and TRBJ2-5; D might be TRBD1 (6 bases). There are 16 residues in the CDR3. Per germline, CDR1 SGHTA and CDR2 FQGNSA. V was shortened by 5 bases and J by 5 bases, with 21 bases between the two germline ends. The CDR3 nucleotides read TGTGCCAGCAGCCTACAGGACAGCCAGAGTGGGGAGACCCAGTACTTC. Its protein product is CASSLQDSQSGETQYF.

This chain links TRBV9 with TRBJ1-1, with D maybe TRBD1 (5 bases). Germline CDR1 and CDR2: SGDLS and YYNGEE. The CDR3 loop spans 15 amino acids. The germline V and J ends were trimmed by 0 bases and 5 bases, with 14 bases remaining between them. The CDR3 region is CASSVGIGSGTEAFF. DNA of the CDR3: TGTGCCAGCAGCGTAGGTATAGGGTCAGGGACTGAAGCTTTCTTT.

J is TRBJ1-1 and V is TRBV10-3, with D hard to call. The germline gives CDR1 ENHRY, CDR2 SYGVKD. Trimming removed 7 bases from V and 3 bases from J, with 12 bases in between. The CDR3 extends over 13 amino acids. CDR3 amino acids: CAITPDQDTEAFF. DNA of the CDR3: TGTGCCATCACCCCCGACCAGGACACTGAAGCTTTCTTT.

The J gene is TRBJ2-1, the V gene TRBV11-2, with TRBD2 matching over 11 bases. Germline V CDR1 and CDR2: SGHAT, FQNNGV. The CDR3 contains 15 residues. The V segment lost 5 bases and the J segment 5 bases; nucleotides outside the gene matches: 5. CDR3 DNA: TGTGCCAGCAGCCCTGGGACTAGCGGAAACAATGAGCAGTTCTTC. Residues: CASSPGTSGNNEQFF.

This chain connects TRBV18 to TRBJ2-7; D not resolved. This CDR3 has 14 amino acids. From germline, CDR1 is KGHSH and CDR2 LQKENI. Trimming took off 3 bases at V and 3 bases at J, with 12 bases between the two ends. CDR3 bases: TGTGCCAGCTCACCCTCCCTCCAAAGCTACGAGCAGTACTTC. It is translated as CASSPSLQSYEQYF.

For the CDR3, the DNA is TGTGCCAGCAGCGACGGGACCGCTAACTATGGCTACACCTTC. It is translated as CASSDGTANYGYTF. The chain recombines TRBV6-2 or TRBV6-3 with TRBJ1-2, with TRBD1 as a possible D gene (5 bases). This CDR3 is built from 14 residues. The germline V gene encodes CDR1 MNHEY and CDR2 SVGEGT. V was pared by 6 bases and J by 0 bases, with 11 bases between.

V is TRBV3-1 (or the pseudogene TRBV3-2) and J is TRBJ2-7; D is uncertain. The CDR3 has 11 amino acids. The germline V and J ends were trimmed by 6 bases and 6 bases, with 9 bases remaining between them. Germline V lookup: CDR1 LGHDT, CDR2 YNNKEL (reference sequence). The CDR3 loop is CASRKGSEQYF. The CDR3 region has the DNA TGTGCCAGCAGAAAGGGATCCGAGCAGTACTTC.

This chain joins TRBV5-6 and TRBJ1-1; TRBD1 aligns across 7 bases. Germline loops: CDR1 SGHDT, CDR2 YYEEEE. J lost 1 base, V lost 0 bases, and 3 bases had no gene match. This CDR3 comprises 15 residues. The CDR3 is CASSLGPGGNTEAFF. DNA for the CDR3: TGTGCCAGCAGCTTGGGGCCAGGGGGGAACACTGAAGCTTTCTTT.